The rows below give T cell receptor beta chains drawn from one sample of a study of neoadjuvant anti-PD-1 for oral cavity cancer. Measured with immunoSEQ multiplex PCR; TCRdb has only the in-frame clones, and not every one. This table holds roughly 14,000 clones, around 74% found once. Specimen: PBMCs, collected after nivolumab (anti-PD-1) treatment. The receptors derive from a person aged 35 to 85 with oral cavity squamous cell carcinoma. Both conserved end residues are part of each CDR3. Fields, in order: D gene, J gene, clone size, V gene, CDR3 DNA, CDR3 protein. A D gene is named only where the DNA matches it firmly. Clone size is given for some rows only: seen once, a few or many times, or a class if the clone is expanded.

D: NA; J: TRBJ2-3; size: NA; V: TRBV10-2; DNA: TGCGCCAGCAGTGAGTCGCGTGATTTTCGGGTTGATACGCAGTATTTT; CDR3: CASSESRDFRVDTQYF
D: NA; J: TRBJ1-2; size: NA; V: TRBV6-5; DNA: TGTGCCAGCAAATCAAGAGCTAACTATGGCTACACCTTC; CDR3: CASKSRANYGYTF
D: TRBD1; J: TRBJ1-2; size: NA; V: TRBV29-1; DNA: TGCAGCGCTACCAGGGGGACTGTGGCAAACTATGGCTACACCTTC; CDR3: CSATRGTVANYGYTF
D: NA; J: TRBJ2-1; size: NA; V: TRBV19; DNA: TGTGCCAGTAGTATACAGGCCTACAATGAGCAGTTCTTC; CDR3: CASSIQAYNEQFF
D: NA; J: TRBJ2-2; size: NA; V: TRBV9; DNA: TGTGCCAGCAGCGTAGATCAGGTCGCCGTGGAGGAGCTGTTTTTT; CDR3: CASSVDQVAVEELFF
D: NA; J: TRBJ2-7; size: NA; V: TRBV9; DNA: TGTGCCAGCAGCGTAGAGAGTAGCTCCGAGCAGTACTTC; CDR3: CASSVESSSEQYF
D: NA; J: TRBJ2-1; size: NA; V: TRBV7-8; DNA: TGTGCCAGCAGCCCACGGGCAGGGTCAGTCTACAATGAGCAGTTCTTC; CDR3: CASSPRAGSVYNEQFF
D: NA; J: TRBJ2-5; size: NA; V: TRBV6-1; DNA: TGTGCCAGCAGTGAAGAATTGGCCGGACAGCTTCAAGAGACCCAGTACTTC; CDR3: CASSEELAGQLQETQYF
D: TRBD1; J: TRBJ2-7; size: NA; V: TRBV5-8; DNA: TGTGCCAGCAGCTTGGGGACAGGGGGCAACGAGCAGTACTTC; CDR3: CASSLGTGGNEQYF
D: NA; J: TRBJ2-7; size: NA; V: TRBV4-1; DNA: TGCGCCAGCAGCCAAGACAACTCGAATCTACGCGAGCAGTACTTC; CDR3: CASSQDNSNLREQYF
D: NA; J: TRBJ1-5; size: NA; V: TRBV30; DNA: TGTGCCTGGAGCCCCCGGGGCAATCAGCCCCAGCATTTT; CDR3: CAWSPRGNQPQHF
D: TRBD2; J: TRBJ2-7; size: NA; V: TRBV7-7; DNA: TGTGCTAGCAGCAGCGCGGGAGGCGAGCAGTACTTC; CDR3: CASSSAGGEQYF
D: NA; J: TRBJ2-3; size: NA; V: TRBV19; DNA: TGTGCCAGTAGTATCGGACTGATCAGCACAGATACGCAGTATTTT; CDR3: CASSIGLISTDTQYF
D: TRBD2; J: TRBJ2-1; size: NA; V: TRBV10-1; DNA: TGCGCCAGCAGTGAGTCCTCGGGACTAGTGAATGAGCAGTTCTTC; CDR3: CASSESSGLVNEQFF
D: NA; J: TRBJ1-4; size: NA; V: TRBV4-1; DNA: TGCGCCAGCAGCCACCCGAGATACACCGATAGCGCTAATGAAAAACTGTTTTTT; CDR3: CASSHPRYTDSANEKLFF
D: TRBD1; J: TRBJ2-3; size: NA; V: TRBV5-1; DNA: TGCGCCAGCAGCCCGGGACAGGGGACAGATACGCAGTATTTT; CDR3: CASSPGQGTDTQYF
D: TRBD1; J: TRBJ1-2; size: NA; V: TRBV12-5; DNA: TGTGCTAGTGGTTTATCGGGACAGGATGGCTACACCTTC; CDR3: CASGLSGQDGYTF
D: NA; J: TRBJ1-1; size: few; V: TRBV7-2; DNA: TGTGCCAGCAGCTTAGCTCTTATTGTGGGGGCAGATGAAGCTTTCTTT; CDR3: CASSLALIVGADEAFF
D: TRBD1; J: TRBJ2-7; size: NA; V: TRBV6-1; DNA: TGTGCCAGCAGTGCCAGGACAGGGAATTCATACGAGCAGTACTTC; CDR3: CASSARTGNSYEQYF
D: TRBD2; J: TRBJ2-7; size: NA; V: TRBV9; DNA: TGTGCCAGCAGCGAGGGACTAGGCTACGAGCAGTACTTC; CDR3: CASSEGLGYEQYF
D: NA; J: TRBJ2-3; size: NA; V: TRBV2; DNA: TGTGCCAGCGGGGCAGATACGCAGTATTTT; CDR3: CASGADTQYF
D: NA; J: TRBJ2-7; size: few; V: TRBV28; DNA: TGTGCCAGCAGTTCCCCGACGGGAGTTTACGAGCAGTACTTC; CDR3: CASSSPTGVYEQYF
D: TRBD1; J: TRBJ1-5; size: NA; V: TRBV5-8; DNA: TGTGCCAGCAGTCAGGGGGAATGGAATCAGCCCCAGCATTTT; CDR3: CASSQGEWNQPQHF
D: TRBD2; J: TRBJ2-7; size: few; V: TRBV10-2; DNA: TGCGCCAGCAGTGATCGGGGAGGGAACTACGAGCAGTACTTC; CDR3: CASSDRGGNYEQYF
D: TRBD1; J: TRBJ1-5; size: NA; V: TRBV2; DNA: TGTGCCAGCAGTCTCAGGGGGAGCGATCAGCCCCAGCATTTT; CDR3: CASSLRGSDQPQHF
D: NA; J: TRBJ2-7; size: NA; V: TRBV27; DNA: TGTGCCAGCAGTTTGCGCCCCCGGGACACTTACTCCTACGAGCAGTACTTC; CDR3: CASSLRPRDTYSYEQYF
D: NA; J: TRBJ2-5; size: NA; V: TRBV14; DNA: TGTGCCAGCAGCCTTGGGACCCTACCGAGAGAGACCCAGTACTTC; CDR3: CASSLGTLPRETQYF
D: NA; J: TRBJ2-5; size: NA; V: TRBV14; DNA: TGTGCCAGCACGCCAAGGGGTCAAGAGACCCAGTACTTC; CDR3: CASTPRGQETQYF
D: NA; J: TRBJ2-1; size: NA; V: TRBV7-7; DNA: TGTGCTAGCAGCTTAGACACCGTTAATGAGCAGTTCTTC; CDR3: CASSLDTVNEQFF
D: NA; J: TRBJ1-2; size: few; V: TRBV29-1; DNA: TGCAGCGTTGGTTCCGGGCAGAAGTACTATGGCTACACCTTC; CDR3: CSVGSGQKYYGYTF
D: TRBD2; J: TRBJ2-1; size: NA; V: TRBV6-5; DNA: TGTGCCAGCAGTTACTCACCTAGCGGGAGATTCAATGAGCAGTTCTTC; CDR3: CASSYSPSGRFNEQFF
D: NA; J: TRBJ2-3; size: NA; V: TRBV9; DNA: TGTGCCAGCAGCGTAGGAGGATGGAAACCTAGCACAGATACGCAGTATTTT; CDR3: CASSVGGWKPSTDTQYF
D: TRBD1; J: TRBJ2-7; size: NA; V: TRBV6-6; DNA: TGTGCCAGCAGTTACCTCGGGACAGGGAACGAGCAGTACTTC; CDR3: CASSYLGTGNEQYF
D: TRBD2; J: TRBJ2-7; size: NA; V: TRBV7-9; DNA: TGTGCCAGCAGCCCCCGGGACTATACTTACGAGCAGTACTTC; CDR3: CASSPRDYTYEQYF
D: NA; J: TRBJ2-1; size: NA; V: TRBV19; DNA: TGTGCCAGTAGTCCTGACCTGAGCTCCTACAATGAGCAGTTCTTC; CDR3: CASSPDLSSYNEQFF
D: NA; J: TRBJ1-2; size: NA; V: TRBV6-1; DNA: TGTGCCAGCAGAGCAGGGAACGTCTATGGCTACACCTTC; CDR3: CASRAGNVYGYTF
D: NA; J: TRBJ1-5; size: NA; V: TRBV19; DNA: TGTGCCAGTACCGGCAGGGTGCTAAGGGATCAGCCCCAGCATTTT; CDR3: CASTGRVLRDQPQHF
D: NA; J: TRBJ1-2; size: NA; V: TRBV20-1; DNA: TGCAGTGCGCCGGACTATGGCTACACCTTC; CDR3: CSAPDYGYTF
D: NA; J: TRBJ1-2; size: few; V: TRBV6-1; DNA: TGTGCCAGCAGTGGATACAGGGTCTATGGCTACACCTTC; CDR3: CASSGYRVYGYTF
D: NA; J: TRBJ2-5; size: NA; V: TRBV9; DNA: TGTGCCAGCAGCGTAGAGGGTAGCGGTCGTTTTGAAGAGACCCAGTACTTC; CDR3: CASSVEGSGRFEETQYF
D: TRBD2; J: TRBJ2-1; size: NA; V: TRBV7-8; DNA: TGTGCCAGCAGCTTAGACGGTCTGACTAGCGGTTACAATGAGCAGTTCTTC; CDR3: CASSLDGLTSGYNEQFF
D: NA; J: TRBJ2-6; size: NA; V: TRBV6-1; DNA: TGTGCCAGCAGTGGTAATGAAGGCCAAACCTCTGGGGCCAACGTCCTGACTTTC; CDR3: CASSGNEGQTSGANVLTF
D: NA; J: TRBJ2-2; size: few; V: TRBV10-3; DNA: TGTGCCATCAGTGATGCCAGGGGACGAGGGGAGCTGTTTTTT; CDR3: CAISDARGRGELFF
D: NA; J: TRBJ1-1; size: NA; V: TRBV6-1; DNA: TGTGCCAGCATTTTCTCCACGGGAGTTAACACTGAAGCTTTCTTT; CDR3: CASIFSTGVNTEAFF
D: NA; J: TRBJ1-1; size: few; V: TRBV6-1; DNA: TGTGCCAGCAGTGAAGCGAGTCAGGCTAGTGAAGCTTTCTTT; CDR3: CASSEASQASEAFF
D: TRBD2; J: TRBJ2-7; size: NA; V: TRBV7-2; DNA: TGTGCCAGCAGCTTAATGGCGGGAGGGCCGGGGGAGCAGTACTTC; CDR3: CASSLMAGGPGEQYF
D: TRBD1; J: TRBJ1-5; size: NA; V: TRBV19; DNA: TGTGCCAGCGGACAGGGACTTACGGAGCCCCAGCATTTT; CDR3: CASGQGLTEPQHF
D: NA; J: TRBJ1-1; size: NA; V: TRBV10-3; DNA: TGTGCCATCGGTCCGTCAAGGGACACTGAAGCTTTCTTT; CDR3: CAIGPSRDTEAFF
D: NA; J: TRBJ1-2; size: few; V: TRBV28; DNA: TGTGCCAGCAGTTCGGGACTTGGCCTTATCCTGGGCTACACCTTC; CDR3: CASSSGLGLILGYTF
D: TRBD1; J: TRBJ2-1; size: NA; V: TRBV5-1; DNA: TGCGCCAGCAGCTTGGTACAGGGGCAGAACAATGAGCAGTTCTTC; CDR3: CASSLVQGQNNEQFF
D: NA; J: TRBJ1-5; size: NA; V: TRBV7-3; DNA: TGTGCCAGCAGCGCTACGACAGGCCAGCCCCAGCATTTT; CDR3: CASSATTGQPQHF
D: NA; J: TRBJ2-2; size: NA; V: TRBV7-2; DNA: TGTGCCAGCAGCGGCCCGGGACTCTTAAACACCGGGGAGCTGTTTTTT; CDR3: CASSGPGLLNTGELFF
D: TRBD1; J: TRBJ2-1; size: NA; V: TRBV5-6; DNA: TGTGCCAGCAGCTTGGTTTTCTGGACAGGGAACAATGAGCAGTTCTTC; CDR3: CASSLVFWTGNNEQFF
D: NA; J: TRBJ2-1; size: NA; V: TRBV19; DNA: TGTGCCAGTCGGTCCTGGAATGAGCAGTTCTTC; CDR3: CASRSWNEQFF